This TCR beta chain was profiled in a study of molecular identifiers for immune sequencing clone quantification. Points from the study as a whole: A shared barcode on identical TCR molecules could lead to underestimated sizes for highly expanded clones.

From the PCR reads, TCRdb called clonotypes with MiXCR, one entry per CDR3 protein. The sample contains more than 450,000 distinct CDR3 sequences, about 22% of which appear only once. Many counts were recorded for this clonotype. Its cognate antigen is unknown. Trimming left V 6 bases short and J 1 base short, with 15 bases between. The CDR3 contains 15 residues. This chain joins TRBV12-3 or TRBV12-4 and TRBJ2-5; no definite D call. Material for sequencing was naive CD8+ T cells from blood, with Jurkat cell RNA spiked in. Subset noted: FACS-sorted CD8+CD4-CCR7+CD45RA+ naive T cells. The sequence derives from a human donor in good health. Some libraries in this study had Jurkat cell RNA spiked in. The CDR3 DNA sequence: TGTGCCAGCAGCCCAAAATATTCGGGCCAAGAGACCCAGTACTTC. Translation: CASSPKYSGQETQYF.